The 32 T cell receptor beta chains given below trace back to one sample, sequenced in a study of blood T cell repertoires in COVID-19. The method was immunoSEQ multiplex PCR; TCRdb's version includes in-frame clones alone and lacks a portion of them. The sample gives over 200,000 clones, approximately 89% of which show up once; about 4% is in the top ten. What was sequenced was PBMCs or T cells enriched from blood (not recorded which). All receptors derive from a young woman who had been exposed to COVID-19.

V usage is TRBV10-2 and J usage is TRBJ2-1; 13 bases are a match to TRBD2. Trimming took 4 bases from V and 9 from J; bases not matched to a gene: 6. The length of the CDR3 is 15 residues. The germline V gene encodes CDR1 WSHSY and CDR2 SAAADI. As DNA, the CDR3 is TGCGCCAGCAGTGGGGGACTAGCGGGATATGGTGAGCAGTTCTTC. Translation: CASSGGLAGYGEQFF.

The V gene is TRBV10-3, the J gene TRBJ2-1, with 8 nucleotides matching TRBD2. The CDR3 loop spans 21 amino acids. V lost 3 bases to trimming and J lost 5 bases; unmatched junction nucleotides: 24. From germline, CDR1 is ENHRY and CDR2 SYGVKD. CDR3 DNA: TGTGCCATCAGTGATCCCTTTAGGTCAGGGGAACGGGAGGGCCCTCACAATGAGCAGTTCTTC. Translated: CAISDPFRSGEREGPHNEQFF.

The chain couples TRBV11-2 to TRBJ2-5; D perhaps matches TRBD1 (5 bases). Trimming cost V 1 base and J 5 bases, with 14 bases left between them. Germline CDR1 reads SGHAT; CDR2 reads FQNNGV. The CDR3 extends over 15 amino acids. The CDR3 protein is CASSLGWGLEETQYF. CDR3 nucleotide sequence: TGTGCCAGCAGCTTAGGATGGGGCTTAGAGGAGACCCAGTACTTC.

This sequence joins TRBV10-1 and TRBJ1-4; 10 nucleotides line up with TRBD1. The V gene's germline CDR1 is WNHNN and CDR2 SYGVQD (reference sequence). Losses at the gene ends were 0 bases for V and 6 bases for J; bases not matched to a gene: 4. The CDR3 is made up of 16 amino acids. The CDR3 sequence: CASSESTGTGDEKLFF. In nucleotides, the CDR3 is TGCGCCAGCAGTGAGTCTACCGGGACAGGGGATGAAAAACTGTTTTTT.

V gene TRBV12-3 or TRBV12-4 combines with J gene TRBJ1-1; D is undetermined. V was trimmed by 5 bases and J by 7 bases, leaving 11 bases between them. The CDR3 has 12 residues. CDR3 in amino acids: CASSGLQREAFF. The CDR3 DNA sequence: TGTGCCAGCAGTGGCCTTCAGCGTGAAGCTTTCTTT.

With regard to this clone: In the same sample, other DNA sequences code for this CDR3. The chain employs TRBV27 and TRBJ2-1; a possible D gene is TRBD2 (6 bases). Trimming stripped 0 bases from V and 7 bases from J, with 7 bases between. This CDR3 contains 13 residues. Germline-derived CDR1 and CDR2 are MNHEY and SMNVEV (reference sequence). The chain's CDR3 is CASSLSAGNEQFF. In nucleotides, the CDR3 is TGTGCCAGCAGTTTATCCGCGGGAAATGAGCAGTTCTTC.

The J gene is TRBJ2-5, the V gene TRBV9, with 7 nucleotides matching TRBD2. The CDR3 sequence is 15 residues long. In germline, CDR1 is SGDLS, CDR2 YYNGEE. V lost 3 bases to trimming and J lost 5 bases; unmatched junction nucleotides: 10. The CDR3 nucleotides are TGTGCCAGCAGCGCGGCGGGCGGGAGTATGGAGACCCAGTACTTC. Residues: CASSAAGGSMETQYF.

This clone was detected ten times or more. The genes are TRBV5-1 and TRBJ2-2; no firm D call. CDR3 length equals 14 residues. V was shortened by 2 bases and J by 1 base, with 6 bases between the two germline ends. The V gene's germline CDR1 is SGHRS and CDR2 YFSETQ. The DNA of the CDR3 is TGCGCCAGCAGCTTAGCAGGGAACACCGGGGAGCTGTTTTTT. Translating it yields CASSLAGNTGELFF.

The rearrangement uses TRBV5-5 and TRBJ1-4; 9 bases align to TRBD1. The V segment lost 0 bases and the J segment 7 bases; nucleotides outside the gene matches: 7. Germline assignment: CDR1 SGHKS and CDR2 YYEKEE (reference sequence). The CDR3 consists of 16 residues. CDR3 nucleotides: TGTGCCAGCAGCTTGGTTACGGGGACAGGGTCTGAAAAACTGTTTTTT. Translated, it gives CASSLVTGTGSEKLFF.

The gene calls are TRBV5-1 and TRBJ2-1, with D tentatively TRBD1 (5 bases). Germline lookup yields CDR1 SGHRS and CDR2 YFSETQ. The V and J ends lost 0 bases and 6 bases respectively, with 13 bases between them. The CDR3 is made up of 15 amino acids. CDR3 bases: TGCGCCAGCAGCTTGGGGGGCAGCCAGCTCAATGAGCAGTTCTTC. Translation: CASSLGGSQLNEQFF.

The chain couples TRBV18 to TRBJ2-1; D may be TRBD1 (5 bases). Germline CDR1 reads KGHSH; CDR2 reads LQKENI. V was trimmed by 3 bases and J by 10 bases, leaving 22 bases between them. The CDR3 covers 16 residues. CDR3 region: CASSPKRGPPWGEQFF. The CDR3 DNA sequence: TGTGCCAGCTCACCGAAAAGGGGCCCGCCGTGGGGCGAGCAGTTCTTC. Based on the CDR3 plus reference TRBV18 and TRBJ2-1, the full variable domain is NAGVMQNPRHLVRRRGQEARLRCSPMKGHSHVYWYRQLPEEGLKFMVYLQKENIIDESGMPKERFSAEFPKEGPSILRIQQVVRGDSAAYFCASSPKRGPPWGEQFFGPGTRLTVL.

J is TRBJ1-5 and V is TRBV28; 8 bases align to TRBD1. Germline CDR1 is MDHEN and CDR2 is SYDVKM. With V trimmed by 10 bases and J by 5 bases, 7 bases remained unmatched. This CDR3 contains 13 residues. CDR3 sequence (DNA): TGTGCCATCCAGGGGGCGGTAGATCAGCCCCAGCATTTT. This encodes CAIQGAVDQPQHF.

This chain joins TRBV19 and TRBJ1-2, with D maybe TRBD1 (5 bases). CDR1 and CDR2 (germline): LNHDA, SQIVND (reference sequence). CDR3 length equals 14 residues. Trimming pared 2 bases from V and 4 bases from J, leaving 11 bases between. The CDR3 DNA follows: TGTGCCAGTAGTATAAGCAGGGAGGCCTATGGCTACACCTTC. This gives the protein CASSISREAYGYTF.

CDR3 region: CASSLGTRVGEQYF. In DNA form, the CDR3 reads TGTGCCAGCAGTTTGGGGACTAGGGTAGGGGAGCAGTACTTC. V usage is TRBV6-5 and J usage is TRBJ2-7; TRBD2 matches 8 bases. Trimming took 4 bases from V and 7 from J; bases not matched to a gene: 9. The length of the CDR3 is 14 residues. Germline V gives CDR1 MNHEY, CDR2 SVGAGI.

This clone occurred once. V usage is TRBV30 and J usage is TRBJ1-4; 8 bases line up with TRBD1. Germline CDR1 GTSNPN, CDR2 SVGIG (reference sequence). The CDR3 is made up of 14 amino acids. J gave up 6 bases and V 4 bases, and 7 bases lay outside the gene matches. DNA of the CDR3: TGTGCCTGGAACCCGGGACAGGCATATGAAAAACTGTTTTTT. Its translation: CAWNPGQAYEKLFF.

The chain employs TRBV6-6 and TRBJ1-4; weak D call: TRBD1 (6 bases). The CDR3 has 14 amino acids. V was cut by 0 bases and J by 6 bases, with 8 bases left in between. Germline values: CDR1 MNHNY, CDR2 SVGAGI (reference sequence). The CDR3 here is CASSYSSGDEKLFF. CDR3 bases: TGTGCCAGCAGTTACTCGTCAGGGGATGAAAAACTGTTTTTT.

This chain uses TRBV4-1 with TRBJ1-2, with TRBD1 identical over 8 bases. The CDR3 runs 17 residues. The germline gives CDR1 MGHRA, CDR2 YSYEKL. V was clipped by 5 bases and J by 4 bases; unmatched bases: 15. CDR3: CASSARVGTGYSYGYTF. In DNA form, the CDR3 reads TGCGCCAGCAGCGCGCGCGTTGGGACAGGATATAGCTATGGCTACACCTTC.

This clone was detected only once. The V call is TRBV19, the J call TRBJ2-7; 7 bases fit TRBD2. In germline, CDR1 is LNHDA, CDR2 SQIVND (reference sequence). This CDR3 has 15 residues. With 5 bases clipped from V and 4 bases from J, the junction kept 11 bases outside the gene matches. The chain's CDR3 is CASSPAGSGGYEQYF. The CDR3 DNA reads as TGTGCCAGTAGTCCAGCGGGAAGCGGCGGTTACGAGCAGTACTTC.

This clone was seen a single time. The chain carries TRBV11-2 and TRBJ2-1; 14 positions agree with TRBD2. V lost 5 bases to trimming and J lost 7 bases; unmatched junction nucleotides: 7. The CDR3 is made up of 16 amino acids. CDR1 and CDR2 from the germline V gene are SGHAT and FQNNGV. The CDR3 DNA sequence: TGTGCCAGCAGCCATAGCCGGACTAGCGGGAGGAATGAGCAGTTCTTC. Protein: CASSHSRTSGRNEQFF.

This clone appeared once. The chain uses TRBV7-3 and TRBJ2-1; the match to TRBD2 covers 12 bases. Unmatched junction bases numbered 6, after V lost 3 bases and J lost 6 bases. Germline V gene data show CDR1 as SGHTA and CDR2 as FQGTGA. CDR3 length: 16 amino acids. CDR3 amino acids: CASSLGGLAGLNEQFF. The CDR3 DNA follows: TGTGCCAGCAGCTTGGGGGGACTAGCGGGCCTCAATGAGCAGTTCTTC.

The rearrangement uses TRBV19 and TRBJ2-1; TRBD1 agrees at 8 bases. The CDR3 has 15 amino acids. Germline values: CDR1 LNHDA, CDR2 SQIVND (reference sequence). After removal of 4 bases from V and 6 bases from J, the junction contained 8 bases not matched to a gene. The CDR3 DNA sequence: TGTGCCAGTAGTACCGGGACAGGTTTTGTCAATGAGCAGTTCTTC. The encoded protein is CASSTGTGFVNEQFF.

The chain couples TRBV6-5 to TRBJ2-1; 8 nucleotides align to TRBD2. Unmatched junction bases numbered 6, after V lost 6 bases and J lost 5 bases. Germline V CDR1 and CDR2: MNHEY, SVGAGI. CDR3 length equals 14 residues. The DNA of the CDR3 is TGTGCCAGCAGGCGACTAGCGAGAAACAATGAGCAGTTCTTC. Protein: CASRRLARNNEQFF.

V usage is TRBV6-5 and J usage is TRBJ2-1; TRBD2 is a possible D gene (6 bases). Germline loops: CDR1 MNHEY, CDR2 SVGAGI. The CDR3 spans 12 residues. Trimming shortened V by 5 bases and J by 7 bases, and 9 bases separated the two germline ends. The CDR3 reads CASSRGVNEQFF. In DNA form, the CDR3 reads TGTGCCAGCAGTCGCGGGGTGAATGAGCAGTTCTTC.

In this sample, this clone turned up a few times. J is TRBJ1-2 and V is TRBV12-3 or TRBV12-4; TRBD1 matches 10 bases. J was trimmed by 8 bases and V by 4 bases; bases with no gene match: 4. The CDR3 length is 13 residues. The CDR3: CASSWDRGSGYTF. The DNA for the CDR3 is TGTGCCAGCAGTTGGGACAGGGGATCCGGCTACACCTTC.

The chain joins TRBV3-1 (or the pseudogene TRBV3-2) to TRBJ1-1, with D possibly TRBD1 on 6 matching bases. The CDR3 is made up of 11 amino acids. Germline CDR1 and CDR2: LGHDT and YNNKEL (reference sequence). The V end was cut by 2 bases, the J end by 9 bases, with 7 bases between. The CDR3 coding sequence is TGTGCCAGCAGCCAACAGGGGAAAGCTTTCTTT. Its translation is CASSQQGKAFF.

On this clone: The junction shows a germline mismatch at one end, possibly a read error. This chain uses TRBV7-7 with TRBJ2-7, with TRBD2 matching over 11 bases. CDR1 is SSHAT, CDR2 FNYEAQ, per germline (reference sequence). The CDR3 loop spans 16 amino acids. The CDR3 DNA sequence: TGTGCTAGCAGCTTGGGGCTAGCGGGAGGCAGGGACGAGCAGTACTTC. It codes for CASSLGLAGGRDEQYF.

The chain uses TRBV9 and TRBJ1-2, with TRBD1 matching 7 bases. Germline CDR1 SGDLS, CDR2 YYNGEE. The CDR3 spans 15 residues. After removal of 2 bases from V and 4 bases from J, the junction contained 8 bases not matched to a gene. The CDR3 loop is CASSVSGAGGYGYTF. The CDR3 nucleotides read TGTGCCAGCAGCGTTTCGGGGGCAGGGGGCTATGGCTACACCTTC.

This chain uses TRBV4-1 with TRBJ2-7; the D is unclear. Germline V CDR1 and CDR2: MGHRA, YSYEKL. V was trimmed by 0 bases and J by 6 bases, leaving 18 bases between them. This CDR3 has 16 residues. The DNA for the CDR3 is TGCGCCAGCAGCCAAGATCAACGCGGCTTTCTACCCGAGCAGTACTTC. Encoded protein: CASSQDQRGFLPEQYF.

The rearrangement joins TRBV12-3 or TRBV12-4 to TRBJ2-1, with no clear D. CDR3 length equals 11 residues. The germline V and J ends were trimmed by 6 bases and 10 bases, with 10 bases remaining between them. The CDR3, as DNA: TGTGCCAGCAGCCTTCTAGAAGAGCAGTTCTTC. The encoded protein is CASSLLEEQFF.

The chain carries TRBV5-1 and TRBJ2-7; 9 nucleotides match TRBD1. Germline V gene data show CDR1 as SGHRS and CDR2 as YFSETQ. Trimming removed 3 bases from V and 4 bases from J; junction bases left unmatched: 17. This CDR3 contains 18 residues. CDR3 amino acids: CASSSPGTGQGSRYEQYF. In DNA form, the CDR3 reads TGCGCCAGCAGCTCCCCCGGAACGGGACAGGGTTCGCGGTACGAGCAGTACTTC.

The chain combines TRBV7-9 with TRBJ2-5; TRBD2 is a possible D gene (5 bases). Trimming took off 1 base at V and 4 bases at J, with 13 bases between the two ends. CDR3 length: 15 amino acids. Germline loops: CDR1 SEHNR, CDR2 FQNEAQ (reference sequence). The CDR3 spells CASSLVEDFSETQYF. The CDR3 coding sequence is TGTGCCAGCAGCTTAGTAGAGGACTTTTCAGAGACCCAGTACTTC. The full variable domain, completed using reference TRBV7-9 and TRBJ2-5, is DTGVSQNPRHKITKRGQNVTFRCDPISEHNRLYWYRQTLGQGPEFLTYFQNEAQLEKSRLLSDRFSAERPKGSFSTLEIQRTEQGDSAMYLCASSLVEDFSETQYFGPGTRLLVL.

V and J are TRBV7-9 and TRBJ2-5; 8 nucleotides line up with TRBD1. This CDR3 has 16 residues. Per the germline V gene, CDR1 is SEHNR and CDR2 is FQNEAQ (reference sequence). Trimming cost V 1 base and J 5 bases; bases outside gene matches: 9. The CDR3 is CASSLVGRRGHETQYF. The CDR3 region has the DNA TGTGCCAGCAGCTTAGTAGGTCGCAGGGGGCACGAGACCCAGTACTTC.